A single sample is the source of the 19 T cell receptor beta chains below, sequenced in a study of T-cell memory formation after mild COVID-19. TCRdb used MiXCR to reprocess the 5' RACE reads, holding one entry per CDR3 protein. The table records 550,000 to 700,000 distinct CDR3 sequences, approximately 15% of them present only once. Material for sequencing was PBMCs or a T cell subset sorted from them (not recorded which). These receptor sequences come from an adult woman who had mild COVID-19 (a few samples of this study predate the infection). Cell type and time point are not known.

The chain recombines TRBV29-1 with TRBJ1-2, with unresolved D. This CDR3 comprises 13 residues. The germline V gene encodes CDR1 SQVTM and CDR2 ANQGSEA. Trimming shortened V by 2 bases and J by 0 bases, and 7 bases separated the two germline ends. CDR3 bases: TGCAGCGTTGAATACGCAGCTAACTATGGCTACACCTTC. Protein product: CSVEYAANYGYTF.

In its sample, this clonotype was seen a few times. This chain joins TRBV12-3 or TRBV12-4 and TRBJ2-1; D uncertain. The CDR3 is made up of 16 amino acids. V was shortened by 5 bases and J by 0 bases, with 14 bases between the two germline ends. In nucleotides, the CDR3 is TGTGCCAGCAGTACTTCCTGGAAGAGCTCCTACAATGAGCAGTTCTTC. It encodes CASSTSWKSSYNEQFF.

The chain has TRBV27 and TRBJ1-4; TRBD1 matches 7 bases. V shed 3 bases and J 3 bases; nucleotides not matched to a gene: 4. CDR1 and CDR2 from the germline V gene are MNHEY and SMNVEV (reference sequence). This CDR3 spans 15 amino acids. The CDR3 here is CASSFGGQPNEKLFF. The CDR3 DNA sequence: TGTGCCAGCAGTTTTGGGGGACAGCCTAATGAAAAACTGTTTTTT.

This clonotype was seen a few times. The chain uses TRBV6-2 or TRBV6-3 and TRBJ2-1, with 9 bases fitting TRBD2. CDR3 length: 15 residues. Per germline, CDR1 MNHEY and CDR2 SVGEGT. V lost 6 bases to trimming and J lost 7 bases; unmatched junction nucleotides: 10. CDR3 amino acids: CASSLQRGGVNEQFF. The CDR3 nucleotides are TGTGCCAGCAGCCTCCAGCGCGGGGGGGTTAATGAGCAGTTCTTC.

The V and J genes are TRBV27 and TRBJ2-5, with D maybe TRBD2 (7 bases). Trimming removed 9 bases at V and 3 bases at J, with 14 bases between. Germline V gene sequence: CDR1 MNHEY, CDR2 SMNVEV (reference sequence). The CDR3 consists of 13 residues. The DNA for the CDR3 is TGTGCCAGTGGGCGGGGGCGGGAAGAGACCCAGTACTTC. Translating gives CASGRGREETQYF.

This clonotype was detected many times. The chain has TRBV7-9 and TRBJ2-7; possible D gene TRBD1, 6 bases. CDR3 length: 14 amino acids. V shed 5 bases and J shed 0 bases, with 11 bases lying between them. Germline V gene data show CDR1 as SEHNR and CDR2 as FQNEAQ (reference sequence). The CDR3: CASSPQGNSYEQYF. The DNA for the CDR3 is TGTGCCAGCAGCCCACAGGGCAACTCCTACGAGCAGTACTTC.

This clonotype showed up just a few times. The chain combines TRBV7-9 with TRBJ2-3; D gene uncertain. Trimming stripped 1 base from V and 0 bases from J, with 8 bases between. The CDR3 contains 15 residues. CDR1 and CDR2 (germline): SEHNR, FQNEAQ (reference sequence). The CDR3 spells CASSLDWGSTDTQYF. The CDR3 DNA follows: TGTGCCAGCAGCTTAGACTGGGGAAGCACAGATACGCAGTATTTT.

This clonotype appeared a few times. The rearrangement uses TRBV7-2 and TRBJ2-6; D ambiguous. CDR1 and CDR2 from the germline V gene are SGHTA and FQGNSA. V was trimmed by 1 base and J by 9 bases, leaving 10 bases between them. The CDR3 consists of 14 residues. The CDR3 bases are TGTGCCAGCAGCTTAGGGGGTGGAAGCAACGTCCTGACTTTC. Residues: CASSLGGGSNVLTF. Full variable domain (rest looked up from reference TRBV7-2 and TRBJ2-6): GAGVSQSPSNKVTEKGKDVELRCDPISGHTALYWYRQSLGQGLEFLIYFQGNSAPDKSGLPSDRFSAERTGGSVSTLTIQRTQQEDSAVYLCASSLGGGSNVLTFGAGSRLTVL.

This clonotype was recorded at least ten times. The junction departs from germline at one end; a sequencing error may be responsible. The genes are TRBV5-1 and TRBJ2-7; D is perhaps TRBD2 (5 bases). This CDR3 is built from 14 residues. Per germline, CDR1 SGHRS and CDR2 YFSETQ. The CDR3 region is CASSLAGVSYEQYF. The CDR3 DNA reads as TGTGCCAGCAGCTTAGCCGGGGTCTCCTACGAGCAGTACTTC.

This clonotype was observed many times. This chain links TRBV5-1 with TRBJ1-4; no firm D call. The V end lost 2 bases, the J end lost 0 bases, and 5 bases lay between the germline ends. Germline loops: CDR1 SGHRS, CDR2 YFSETQ. The CDR3 has 14 residues. The CDR3 DNA sequence: TGCGCCAGCAGCTTCGGGACAACTAATGAAAAACTGTTTTTT. Its translation: CASSFGTTNEKLFF.

This clonotype was counted only a few times. The chain is built from TRBV7-8 and TRBJ2-2; TRBD2 aligns across 10 bases. Germline V gene data show CDR1 as SGHVS and CDR2 as FQNEAQ. This CDR3 is built from 16 residues. Unmatched junction bases numbered 4, after V lost 5 bases and J lost 1 base. Here the CDR3 DNA reads TGTGCCAGCAGCACCCGGACTAGCGGGAACACCGGGGAGCTGTTTTTT. As protein: CASSTRTSGNTGELFF.

The V gene is TRBV11-3, the J gene TRBJ1-2; D gene uncertain. The V end lost 2 bases, the J end lost 8 bases, and 15 bases lay between the germline ends. The CDR3 has 14 amino acids. The V gene's germline CDR1 is SGHNT and CDR2 YENEEA. Here the CDR3 DNA reads TGTGCCAGCAGCTTACGAGGGCCTCCGGGGGGCTACACCTTC. Encoded protein: CASSLRGPPGGYTF.

There are a few counts of this clonotype. The V call is TRBV7-8, the J call TRBJ2-7; D remains unclear. This CDR3 spans 12 amino acids. The V gene lost 7 bases and the J gene lost 6 bases, with 13 bases spanning the gap. The germline gives CDR1 SGHVS, CDR2 FQNEAQ. In nucleotides, the CDR3 is TGTGCCAGCACCGAAGCGACCTCCGAGCAGTACTTC. Translating it yields CASTEATSEQYF.

This chain uses TRBV19 with TRBJ2-7; 9 nucleotides match TRBD2. J gave up 3 bases and V 4 bases, and 7 bases lay outside the gene matches. This CDR3 spans 15 amino acids. Per the germline V gene, CDR1 is LNHDA and CDR2 is SQIVND (reference sequence). The CDR3 sequence is CASSTRGGPRYEQYF. CDR3 sequence (DNA): TGTGCCAGTAGTACGCGGGGGGGCCCCCGCTACGAGCAGTACTTC.

The chain's CDR3 is CASRFRADPYDGYTF. The DNA for the CDR3 is TGTGCCAGCAGATTCCGGGCCGACCCCTACGATGGCTACACCTTC. V gene TRBV12-3 or TRBV12-4 combines with J gene TRBJ1-2; D is unclear. This CDR3 has 15 residues. The germline V and J ends were trimmed by 6 bases and 6 bases, with 20 bases remaining between them.

This clonotype was counted a few times. This chain connects TRBV11-3 to TRBJ2-3, with no clear D. Germline assignment: CDR1 SGHNT and CDR2 YENEEA. The CDR3 has 15 amino acids. V lost 1 base and J 0 bases, leaving 8 bases between the germline ends. This CDR3 is CASSLVSRSTDTQYF. For the CDR3, the DNA is TGTGCCAGCAGCTTAGTTTCCAGAAGCACAGATACGCAGTATTTT.

The table lists this clonotype with many counts. V gene TRBV6-1 combines with J gene TRBJ1-1, with 10 positions matching TRBD1. The CDR3 length is 14 residues. Per germline, CDR1 MNHNS and CDR2 SASEGT. V trimming: 3 bases; J trimming: 4 bases; junction bases outside the gene matches: 2. The CDR3 is CASSEGQGFTEAFF. The CDR3 nucleotides are TGTGCCAGCAGTGAGGGACAGGGGTTCACTGAAGCTTTCTTT.

This clonotype was recorded many times. The gene calls are TRBV7-9 and TRBJ1-1; D remains unclear. Germline values: CDR1 SEHNR, CDR2 FQNEAQ (reference sequence). The V gene lost 6 bases and the J gene lost 3 bases, with 8 bases spanning the gap. This CDR3 has 12 amino acids. The CDR3 protein is CASRVWDTEAFF. As DNA, the CDR3 is TGTGCCAGCAGGGTGTGGGACACTGAAGCTTTCTTT. Full variable domain (remainder filled in from reference TRBV7-9 and TRBJ1-1): DTGVSQNPRHKITKRGQNVTFRCDPISEHNRLYWYRQTLGQGPEFLTYFQNEAQLEKSRLLSDRFSAERPKGSFSTLEIQRTEQGDSAMYLCASRVWDTEAFFGQGTRLTVV.

The chain joins TRBV20-1 to TRBJ2-3; D not resolved. The germline CDR1 and CDR2 sequences are DFQATT and SNEGSKA (reference sequence). Trimming cost V 2 bases and J 0 bases, with 3 bases left between them. The CDR3 runs 12 residues. The CDR3 loop reads CSARYSTDTQYF. DNA of the CDR3: TGCAGTGCTAGATATAGCACAGATACGCAGTATTTT.